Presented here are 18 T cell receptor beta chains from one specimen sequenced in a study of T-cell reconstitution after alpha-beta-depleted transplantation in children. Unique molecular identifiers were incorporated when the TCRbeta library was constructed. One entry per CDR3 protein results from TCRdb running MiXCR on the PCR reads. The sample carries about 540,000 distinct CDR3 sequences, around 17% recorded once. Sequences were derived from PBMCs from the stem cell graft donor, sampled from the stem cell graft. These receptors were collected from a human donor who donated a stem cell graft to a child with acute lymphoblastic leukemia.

The CDR3 nucleotides read TGTGCTAGTGGTTTGGTCTTGCGTAGGGGAGGGTACAATGAGCAGTTCTTC. Amino acid sequence: CASGLVLRRGGYNEQFF. The rearrangement uses TRBV12-5 and TRBJ2-1; 7 bases line up with TRBD2. The germline CDR1 and CDR2 sequences are LGHNT and FRNRAP. The CDR3 sequence is 17 residues long. Unmatched junction bases numbered 9, after V lost 0 bases and J lost 4 bases.

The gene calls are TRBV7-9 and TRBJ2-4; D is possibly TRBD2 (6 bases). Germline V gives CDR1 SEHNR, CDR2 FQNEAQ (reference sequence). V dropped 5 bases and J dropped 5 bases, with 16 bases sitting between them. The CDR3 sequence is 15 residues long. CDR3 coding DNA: TGTGCCAGCAGCCCGGGGCGGGGTAGAGAAAACATTCAGTACTTC. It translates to CASSPGRGRENIQYF.

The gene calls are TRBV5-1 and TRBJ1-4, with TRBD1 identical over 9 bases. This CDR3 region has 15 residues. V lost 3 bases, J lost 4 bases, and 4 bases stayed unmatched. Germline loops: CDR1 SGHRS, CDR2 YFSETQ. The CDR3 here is CASSYTGGLNEKLFF. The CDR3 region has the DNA TGCGCCAGCAGCTACACAGGGGGCCTTAATGAAAAACTGTTTTTT.

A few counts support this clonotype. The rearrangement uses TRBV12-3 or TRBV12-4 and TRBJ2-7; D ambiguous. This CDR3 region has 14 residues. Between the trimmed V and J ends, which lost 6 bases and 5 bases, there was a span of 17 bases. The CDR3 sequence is CASSIYTMGNEQYF. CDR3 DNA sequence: TGTGCCAGCAGCATTTATACAATGGGGAACGAGCAGTACTTC.

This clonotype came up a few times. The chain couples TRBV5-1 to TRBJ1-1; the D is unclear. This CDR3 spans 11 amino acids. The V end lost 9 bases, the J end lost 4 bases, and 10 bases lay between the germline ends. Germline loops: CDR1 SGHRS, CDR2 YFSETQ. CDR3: CATNLGTEAFF. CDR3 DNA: TGCGCCACCAACCTGGGCACTGAAGCTTTCTTT.

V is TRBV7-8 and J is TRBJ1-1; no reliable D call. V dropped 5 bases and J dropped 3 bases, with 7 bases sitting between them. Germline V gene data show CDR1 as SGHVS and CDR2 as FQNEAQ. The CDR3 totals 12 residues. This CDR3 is CASSIGDTEAFF. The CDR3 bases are TGTGCCAGCAGCATCGGGGACACTGAAGCTTTCTTT.

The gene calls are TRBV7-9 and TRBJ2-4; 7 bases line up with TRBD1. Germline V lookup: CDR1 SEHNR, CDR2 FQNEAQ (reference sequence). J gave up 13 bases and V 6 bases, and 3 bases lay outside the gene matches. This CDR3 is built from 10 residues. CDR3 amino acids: CASSPGQQYF. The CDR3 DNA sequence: TGTGCCAGCAGTCCGGGACAGCAGTACTTC.

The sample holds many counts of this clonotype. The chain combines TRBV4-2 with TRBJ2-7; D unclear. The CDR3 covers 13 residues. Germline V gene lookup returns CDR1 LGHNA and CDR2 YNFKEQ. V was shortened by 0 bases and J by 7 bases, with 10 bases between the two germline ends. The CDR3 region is CASSQDTAGEQYF. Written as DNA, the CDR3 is TGTGCCAGCAGCCAAGATACGGCTGGGGAGCAGTACTTC.

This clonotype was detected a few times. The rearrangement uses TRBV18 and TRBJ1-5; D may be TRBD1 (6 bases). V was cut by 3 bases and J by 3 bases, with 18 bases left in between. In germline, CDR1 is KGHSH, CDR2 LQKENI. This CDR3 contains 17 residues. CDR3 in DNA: TGTGCCAGCTCACCCGTGACAGGCTATATAAACAATCAGCCCCAGCATTTT. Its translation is CASSPVTGYINNQPQHF.

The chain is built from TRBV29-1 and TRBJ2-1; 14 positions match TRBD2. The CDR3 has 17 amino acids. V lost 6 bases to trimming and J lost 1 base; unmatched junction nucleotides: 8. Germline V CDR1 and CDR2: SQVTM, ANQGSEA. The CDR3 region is CSVSGTSGSRSYNEQFF. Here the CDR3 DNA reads TGCAGCGTGTCCGGGACTAGCGGGAGTAGGTCCTACAATGAGCAGTTCTTC.

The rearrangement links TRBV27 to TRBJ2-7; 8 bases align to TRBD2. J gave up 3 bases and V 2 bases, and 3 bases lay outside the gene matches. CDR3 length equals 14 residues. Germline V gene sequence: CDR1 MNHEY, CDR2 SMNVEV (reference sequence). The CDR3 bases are TGTGCCAGCAGTTTACTAGCGGGTAACTACGAGCAGTACTTC. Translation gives CASSLLAGNYEQYF.

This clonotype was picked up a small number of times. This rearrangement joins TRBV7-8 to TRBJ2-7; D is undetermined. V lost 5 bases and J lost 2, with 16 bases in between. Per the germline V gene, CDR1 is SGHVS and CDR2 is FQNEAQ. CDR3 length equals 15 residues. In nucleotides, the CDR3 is TGTGCCAGCAGCGCCGAAGGGTCCCCGGCCTACGAGCAGTACTTC. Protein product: CASSAEGSPAYEQYF.

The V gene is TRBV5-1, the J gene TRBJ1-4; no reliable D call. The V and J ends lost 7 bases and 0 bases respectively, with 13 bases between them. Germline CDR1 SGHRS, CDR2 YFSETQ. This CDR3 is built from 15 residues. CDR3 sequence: CASRPDVSTNEKLFF. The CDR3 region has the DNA TGCGCCAGCCGACCGGACGTGTCAACTAATGAAAAACTGTTTTTT. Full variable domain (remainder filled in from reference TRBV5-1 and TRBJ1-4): KAGVTQTPRYLIKTRGQQVTLSCSPISGHRSVSWYQQTPGQGLQFLFEYFSETQRNKGNFPGRFSGRQFSNSRSEMNVSTLELGDSALYLCASRPDVSTNEKLFFGSGTQLSVL.

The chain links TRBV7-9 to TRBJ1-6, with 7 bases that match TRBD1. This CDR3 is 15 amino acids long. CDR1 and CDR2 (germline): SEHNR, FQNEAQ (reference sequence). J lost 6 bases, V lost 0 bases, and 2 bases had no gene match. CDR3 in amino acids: CASSLAQGLNSPLHF. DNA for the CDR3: TGTGCCAGCAGCTTAGCACAGGGGCTTAATTCACCCCTCCACTTT.

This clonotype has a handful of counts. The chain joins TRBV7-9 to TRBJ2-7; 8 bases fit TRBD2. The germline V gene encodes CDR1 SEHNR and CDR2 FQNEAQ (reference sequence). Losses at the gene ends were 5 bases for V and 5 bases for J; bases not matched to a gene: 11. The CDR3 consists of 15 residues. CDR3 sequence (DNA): TGTGCCAGCAGCCCACCAGCGGGAGTGTGGAACGAGCAGTACTTC. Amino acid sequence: CASSPPAGVWNEQYF.

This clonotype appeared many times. The CDR3 is CSASHNGLAFYNEQFF. The CDR3 nucleotides are TGCAGTGCTAGCCACAATGGACTAGCGTTCTACAATGAGCAGTTCTTC. The rearrangement uses TRBV20-1 and TRBJ2-1, with 9 positions matching TRBD2. J lost 3 bases, V lost 3 bases, and 9 bases had no gene match. The CDR3 is 16 amino acids. Germline V gene lookup returns CDR1 DFQATT and CDR2 SNEGSKA (reference sequence).

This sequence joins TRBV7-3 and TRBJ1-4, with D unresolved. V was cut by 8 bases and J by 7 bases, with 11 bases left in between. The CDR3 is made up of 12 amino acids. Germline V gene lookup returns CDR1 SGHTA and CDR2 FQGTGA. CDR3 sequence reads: CASGSLSEKLFF. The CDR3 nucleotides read TGTGCCAGCGGCTCCTTGAGTGAAAAACTGTTTTTT.

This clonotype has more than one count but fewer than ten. The chain's CDR3 is CSASSPGGQAYNEQFF. The CDR3 nucleotides read TGCAGCGCTTCGAGCCCCGGGGGACAGGCCTACAATGAGCAGTTCTTC. The chain couples TRBV29-1 to TRBJ2-1; 8 bases fit TRBD1. With 7 bases clipped from V and 2 bases from J, the junction kept 13 bases outside the gene matches. The germline V gene has CDR1 SQVTM and CDR2 ANQGSEA. The CDR3 loop spans 16 amino acids.